These 18 T cell receptor beta chains were all obtained from the same sample, sequenced in a study of blood T cell repertoires in COVID-19. Some clones are missing from TCRdb's copy, which holds only in-frame ones; the method was immunoSEQ multiplex PCR. Seen here are about 250,000 clones, roughly nine tenths observed once, and the top ten hold 3%. Material for sequencing was peripheral blood. Source of these receptors: a man aged 18 to 35 with active or convalescent COVID-19.

This clone was recorded once. The chain couples TRBV24-1 to TRBJ1-1; 8 bases agree with TRBD1. CDR3 length equals 16 residues. V gave up 2 bases and J gave up 1 base; unmatched junction bases: 5. Per the germline V gene, CDR1 is KGHDR and CDR2 is SFDVKD. CDR3 in amino acids: CATSDSQDRANTEAFF. CDR3 in DNA: TGTGCCACCAGTGATTCCCAGGACAGGGCGAACACTGAAGCTTTCTTT.

The chain employs TRBV5-1 and TRBJ2-7; D is possibly TRBD1 (6 bases). Germline assignment: CDR1 SGHRS and CDR2 YFSETQ. The CDR3 length is 17 residues. V lost 7 bases and J 1 base, leaving 24 bases between the germline ends. The CDR3 DNA reads as TGCGCCAGCCGGCTCCTTTTCAGTGACAGGCCATCCTACGAGCAGTACTTC. Translated: CASRLLFSDRPSYEQYF.

V is TRBV30 and J is TRBJ2-7; D perhaps matches TRBD2 (6 bases). The CDR3 is made up of 14 amino acids. The V end was cut by 0 bases, the J end by 5 bases, with 14 bases between. Germline V gives CDR1 GTSNPN, CDR2 SVGIG (reference sequence). The CDR3 spells CAWSVTYGGDEQYF. CDR3 nucleotides: TGTGCCTGGAGTGTAACGTACGGCGGGGACGAGCAGTACTTC.

The J gene is TRBJ2-7, the V gene TRBV5-1; 8 bases are a match to TRBD1. The CDR3 spans 14 residues. CDR1 is SGHRS, CDR2 YFSETQ, per germline. Trimming removed 4 bases from V and 4 bases from J; junction bases left unmatched: 7. In nucleotides, the CDR3 is TGCGCCAGCAGCCCAAGGACAGGGCCGTACGAGCAGTACTTC. It codes for CASSPRTGPYEQYF. Complete variable domain (other parts from reference TRBV5-1 and TRBJ2-7): KAGVTQTPRYLIKTRGQQVTLSCSPISGHRSVSWYQQTPGQGLQFLFEYFSETQRNKGNFPGRFSGRQFSNSRSEMNVSTLELGDSALYLCASSPRTGPYEQYFGPGTRLTVT.

A remark on this clone: The DNA is left out, because the CDR3 cannot be placed on it with certainty; the CDR3 is given as TCRdb lists it. The chain joins TRBV19 to TRBJ2-1; TRBD2 is the table's D call, not checked against the DNA. The germline gives CDR1 LNHDA, CDR2 SQIVND (reference sequence). From its first to its last residue, the CDR3 has 14 amino acids. This CDR3 reads CASTSGGGYNEQFF.

This rearrangement joins TRBV28 to TRBJ2-7, with 8 bases that match TRBD2. Germline-derived CDR1 and CDR2 are MDHEN and SYDVKM. Trimming cost V 6 bases and J 2 bases; bases outside gene matches: 9. The CDR3 spans 15 residues. The CDR3 DNA follows: TGTGCCAGCAGACCGGAGCGGGAGCCGACCTACGAGCAGTACTTC. It codes for CASRPEREPTYEQYF.

The rearrangement uses TRBV12-3 or TRBV12-4 and TRBJ1-4; D not certain. V lost 2 bases and J lost 4, with 5 bases in between. The CDR3 is made up of 13 amino acids. CDR3 DNA sequence: TGTGCCAGCAGTTTACTCAGTAATGAAAAACTGTTTTTT. Protein sequence: CASSLLSNEKLFF.

V and J are TRBV9 and TRBJ1-4; 9 nucleotides align to TRBD1. CDR1 and CDR2 from the germline V gene are SGDLS and YYNGEE. The V and J ends lost 4 bases and 7 bases, in that order; junction bases with no gene match: 8. The length of the CDR3 is 15 residues. The CDR3 DNA reads TGTGCCAGCAGCAGACTGGACAGGGGTAGTGAAAAACTGTTTTTT. It encodes CASSRLDRGSEKLFF.

This sequence joins TRBV28 and TRBJ2-3; the match to TRBD2 covers 10 bases. Trimming cost V 8 bases and J 3 bases; bases outside gene matches: 5. Germline assignment: CDR1 MDHEN and CDR2 SYDVKM. The CDR3 runs to 14 residues. The CDR3 is CASVAGGRTDTQYF. CDR3 DNA: TGTGCCAGCGTAGCGGGGGGTAGAACAGATACGCAGTATTTT.

The V gene is TRBV5-1, the J gene TRBJ2-3; the match to TRBD2 covers 7 bases. The CDR3 totals 17 residues. Germline CDR1 is SGHRS and CDR2 is YFSETQ. Trimming at V came to 1 base and at J to 0 bases, leaving 8 bases not matched to a gene. CDR3 region: CASSLRTSATSTDTQYF. In DNA, the CDR3 is TGCGCCAGCAGCTTGCGAACTAGCGCCACTAGCACAGATACGCAGTATTTT. The entire variable domain, with the rest obtained from reference TRBV5-1 and TRBJ2-3, is as follows: KAGVTQTPRYLIKTRGQQVTLSCSPISGHRSVSWYQQTPGQGLQFLFEYFSETQRNKGNFPGRFSGRQFSNSRSEMNVSTLELGDSALYLCASSLRTSATSTDTQYFGPGTRLTVL.

This clone turned up a few times. The chain recombines TRBV5-1 with TRBJ2-2; TRBD1 matches at 8 bases. The CDR3 loop spans 16 amino acids. After removal of 1 base from V and 2 bases from J, the junction contained 4 bases not matched to a gene. Germline assignment: CDR1 SGHRS and CDR2 YFSETQ. The CDR3 coding sequence is TGCGCCAGCAGCTTGTTAGGGACAGGAAACACCGGGGAGCTGTTTTTT. Translating it yields CASSLLGTGNTGELFF.

The chain employs TRBV14 and TRBJ1-1; TRBD1 might be the D (5 bases). The CDR3 extends over 14 amino acids. V lost 2 bases and J lost 5, with 12 bases in between. Germline V lookup: CDR1 SGHDN, CDR2 FVKESK. The CDR3 here is CASSQLRGSTEAFF. For the CDR3, the DNA is TGTGCCAGCAGCCAATTAAGGGGATCAACTGAAGCTTTCTTT.

A single count supports this clone. The chain couples TRBV5-4 to TRBJ2-5, with 7 bases fitting TRBD2. The CDR3 spans 15 residues. Losses at the gene ends were 2 bases for V and 1 base for J; bases not matched to a gene: 5. CDR1 and CDR2 (germline): SGHNT, YYREEE (reference sequence). The DNA for the CDR3 is TGTGCCAGCAGCTTAAGCGGGGATGCCCAAGAGACCCAGTACTTC. This translates into CASSLSGDAQETQYF. The full variable domain, completed using reference TRBV5-4 and TRBJ2-5, is ETGVTQSPTHLIKTRGQQVTLRCSSQSGHNTVSWYQQALGQGPQFIFQYYREEENGRGNFPPRFSGLQFPNYSSELNVNALELDDSALYLCASSLSGDAQETQYFGPGTRLLVL.

The chain carries TRBV7-2 and TRBJ2-5; 8 bases are shared with TRBD2. Germline V gene data show CDR1 as SGHTA and CDR2 as FQGNSA. The CDR3 is 15 amino acids. J gave up 2 bases and V 5 bases, and 7 bases lay outside the gene matches. CDR3 bases: TGTGCCAGCAGCCCAGGACTAGCCGTGCAAGAGACCCAGTACTTC. Protein: CASSPGLAVQETQYF.

The chain links TRBV9 to TRBJ2-7; D might be TRBD1 (6 bases). Trimming removed 4 bases at V and 2 bases at J, with 13 bases between. The CDR3 is made up of 14 amino acids. Looked up from germline, CDR1 is SGDLS and CDR2 is YYNGEE. The CDR3 loop reads CASSPRQDPYEQYF. CDR3 nucleotides: TGTGCCAGCAGCCCCCGACAGGACCCCTACGAGCAGTACTTC.

This sequence joins TRBV6-4 and TRBJ2-1, with a weak D call TRBD1 (7 bases). The CDR3 totals 14 residues. Germline V gives CDR1 MRHNA, CDR2 SNTAGT. Trimming stripped 5 bases from V and 8 bases from J, with 16 bases between. The CDR3 DNA is TGTGCCAGCAGTCGGGAGACAGGGCGCTATGAGCAGTTCTTC. It codes for CASSRETGRYEQFF.

The chain recombines TRBV11-3 with TRBJ2-1; a weak D match, TRBD2 (5 bases). Per the germline V gene, CDR1 is SGHNT and CDR2 is YENEEA. The CDR3 is 11 amino acids. V gave up 8 bases and J gave up 4 bases, with 6 bases separating them. Written as DNA, the CDR3 is TGTGCCAGCGGGAGTTACAATGAGCAGTTCTTC. It translates to CASGSYNEQFF. The full variable domain, in which reference TRBV11-3 and TRBJ2-1 provide the parts outside the CDR3, is EAGVVQSPRYKIIEKKQPVAFWCNPISGHNTLYWYLQNLGQGPELLIRYENEEAVDDSQLPKDRFSAERLKGVDSTLKIQPAELGDSAVYLCASGSYNEQFFGPGTRLTVL.

The chain carries TRBV7-8 and TRBJ2-7, with 7 bases identical to TRBD1. The CDR3 totals 17 residues. J gave up 0 bases and V 0 bases, and 8 bases lay outside the gene matches. Germline assignment: CDR1 SGHVS and CDR2 FQNEAQ. The CDR3 DNA is TGTGCCAGCAGCTTAGCGCGTACAGGGGCAAACTCCTACGAGCAGTACTTC. Protein: CASSLARTGANSYEQYF.